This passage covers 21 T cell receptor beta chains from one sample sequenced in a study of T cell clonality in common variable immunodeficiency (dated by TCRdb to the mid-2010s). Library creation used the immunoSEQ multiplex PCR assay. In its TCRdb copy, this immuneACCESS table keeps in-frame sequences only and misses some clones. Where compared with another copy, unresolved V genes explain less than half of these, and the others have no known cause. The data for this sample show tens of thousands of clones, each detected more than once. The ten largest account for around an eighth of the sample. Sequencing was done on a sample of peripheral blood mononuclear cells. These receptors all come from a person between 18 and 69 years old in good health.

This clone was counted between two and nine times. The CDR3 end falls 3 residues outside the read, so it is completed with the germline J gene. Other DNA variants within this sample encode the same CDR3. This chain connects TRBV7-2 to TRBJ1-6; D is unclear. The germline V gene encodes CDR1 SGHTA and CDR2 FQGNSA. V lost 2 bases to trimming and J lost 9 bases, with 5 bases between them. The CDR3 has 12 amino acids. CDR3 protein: CASSLKGSPLHF. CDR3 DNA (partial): TGTGCCAGCAGCTTAAAGGGTTCACCC.

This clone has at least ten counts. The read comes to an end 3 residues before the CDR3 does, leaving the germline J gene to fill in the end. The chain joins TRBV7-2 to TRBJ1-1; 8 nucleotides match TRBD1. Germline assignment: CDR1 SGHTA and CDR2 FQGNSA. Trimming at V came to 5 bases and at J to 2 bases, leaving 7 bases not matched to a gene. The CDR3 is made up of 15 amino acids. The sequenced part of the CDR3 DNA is TGTGCCAGCAGCGACCCGGGACAGGTTAACACTGAA. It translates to CASSDPGQVNTE. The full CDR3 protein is CASSDPGQVNTEAFF.

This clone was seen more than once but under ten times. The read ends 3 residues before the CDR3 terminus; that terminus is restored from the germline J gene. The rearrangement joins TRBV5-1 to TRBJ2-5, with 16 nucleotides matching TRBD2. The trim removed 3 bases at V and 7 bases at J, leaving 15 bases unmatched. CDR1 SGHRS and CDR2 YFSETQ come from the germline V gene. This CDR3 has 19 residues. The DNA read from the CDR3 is TGCGCCAGCAGCTGGACCGGGACTAGCGGGGGGGCCGATTGGGTGACC. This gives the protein CASSWTGTSGGADWVT. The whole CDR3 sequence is CASSWTGTSGGADWVTQYF.

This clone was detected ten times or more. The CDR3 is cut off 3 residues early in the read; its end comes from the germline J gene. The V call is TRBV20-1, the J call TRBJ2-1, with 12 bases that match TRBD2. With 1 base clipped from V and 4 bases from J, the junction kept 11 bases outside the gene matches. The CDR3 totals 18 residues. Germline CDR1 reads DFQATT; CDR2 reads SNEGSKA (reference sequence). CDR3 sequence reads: CSARGEGRTSGVYNEQFF. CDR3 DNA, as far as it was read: TGCAGTGCTAGAGGGGAGGGGAGGACTAGCGGGGTTTACAATGAG.

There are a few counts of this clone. CDR3 protein: CASSYHTGPKLFF. The part of the CDR3 DNA that was read is TGTGCCAGCAGTTACCATACAGGACCCAAG. The chain couples TRBV6-2 or TRBV6-3 to TRBJ2-2, with D perhaps TRBD1 (5 bases). The sequence runs out 3 residues before the end of the CDR3; the remainder is reconstructed from the germline J gene. CDR3 length: 13 amino acids. Germline loops: CDR1 MNHEY, CDR2 SVGEGT.

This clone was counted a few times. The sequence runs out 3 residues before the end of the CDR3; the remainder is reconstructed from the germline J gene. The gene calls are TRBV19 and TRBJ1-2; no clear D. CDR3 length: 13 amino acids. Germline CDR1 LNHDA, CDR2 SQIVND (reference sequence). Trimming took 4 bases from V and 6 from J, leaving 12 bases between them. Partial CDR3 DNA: TGTGCCAGTAGTAGCGGCAGCAAGGATGGC. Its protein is CASSSGSKDG. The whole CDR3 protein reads CASSSGSKDGYTF. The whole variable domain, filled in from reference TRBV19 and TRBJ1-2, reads DGGITQSPKYLFRKEGQNVTLSCEQNLNHDAMYWYRQDPGQGLRLIYYSQIVNDFQKGDIAEGYSVSREKKESFPLTVTSAQKNPTAFYLCASSSGSKDGYTFGSGTRLTVV.

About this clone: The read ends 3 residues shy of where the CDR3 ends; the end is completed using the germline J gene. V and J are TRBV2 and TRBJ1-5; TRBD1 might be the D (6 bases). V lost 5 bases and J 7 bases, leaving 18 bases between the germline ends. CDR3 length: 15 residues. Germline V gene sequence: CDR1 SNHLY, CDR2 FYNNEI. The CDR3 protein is CASSWDIRGYQPQHF. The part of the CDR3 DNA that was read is TGTGCCAGCAGTTGGGACATCCGAGGTTACCAGCCC.

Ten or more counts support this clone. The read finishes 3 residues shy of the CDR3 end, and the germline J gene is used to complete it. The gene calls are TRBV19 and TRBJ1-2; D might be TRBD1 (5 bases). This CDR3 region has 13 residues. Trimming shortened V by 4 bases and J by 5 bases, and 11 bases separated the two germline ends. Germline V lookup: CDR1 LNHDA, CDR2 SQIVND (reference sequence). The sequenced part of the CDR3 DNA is TGTGCCAGTAGTACCTCCCAGGGTTATGGC. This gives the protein CASSTSQGYG. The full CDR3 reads CASSTSQGYGYTF.

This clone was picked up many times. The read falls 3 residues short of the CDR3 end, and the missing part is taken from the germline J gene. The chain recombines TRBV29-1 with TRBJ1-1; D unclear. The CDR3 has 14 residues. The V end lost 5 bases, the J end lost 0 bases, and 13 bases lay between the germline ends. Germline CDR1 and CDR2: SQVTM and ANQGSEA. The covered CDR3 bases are TGCAGCGTTCCACGCCCAGTTATGAACACTGAA. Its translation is CSVPRPVMNTE. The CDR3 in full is CSVPRPVMNTEAFF.

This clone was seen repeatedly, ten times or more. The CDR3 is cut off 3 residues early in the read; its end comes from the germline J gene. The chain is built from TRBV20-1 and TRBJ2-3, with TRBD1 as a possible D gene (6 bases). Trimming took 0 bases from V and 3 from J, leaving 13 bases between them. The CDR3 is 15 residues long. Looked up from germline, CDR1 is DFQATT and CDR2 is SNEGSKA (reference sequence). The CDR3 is CSARDRARGTDTQYF. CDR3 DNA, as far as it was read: TGCAGTGCTAGAGACCGGGCCAGGGGAACAGATACG.

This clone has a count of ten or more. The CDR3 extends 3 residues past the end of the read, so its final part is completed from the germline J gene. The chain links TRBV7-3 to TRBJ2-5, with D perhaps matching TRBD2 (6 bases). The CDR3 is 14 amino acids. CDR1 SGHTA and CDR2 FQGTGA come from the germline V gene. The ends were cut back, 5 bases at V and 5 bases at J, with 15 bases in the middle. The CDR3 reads CASSPGGGMETQYF. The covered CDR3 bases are TGTGCCAGCAGCCCTGGTGGGGGGATGGAGACC.

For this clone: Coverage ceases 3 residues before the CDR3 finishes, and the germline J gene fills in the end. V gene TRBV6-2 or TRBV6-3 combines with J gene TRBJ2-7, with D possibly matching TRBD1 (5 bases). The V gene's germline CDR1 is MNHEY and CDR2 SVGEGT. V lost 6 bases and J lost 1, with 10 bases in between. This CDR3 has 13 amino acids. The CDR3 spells CASSSDSSYEQYF. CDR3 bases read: TGTGCCAGCAGCTCCGACAGTTCCTACGAG.

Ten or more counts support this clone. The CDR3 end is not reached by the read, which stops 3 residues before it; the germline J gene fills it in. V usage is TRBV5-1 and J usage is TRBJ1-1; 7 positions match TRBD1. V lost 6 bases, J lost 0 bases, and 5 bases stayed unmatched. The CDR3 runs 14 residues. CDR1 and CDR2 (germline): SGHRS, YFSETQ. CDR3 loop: CASTDRDMNTEAFF. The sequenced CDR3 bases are TGCGCCAGCACCGACAGGGACATGAACACTGAA.

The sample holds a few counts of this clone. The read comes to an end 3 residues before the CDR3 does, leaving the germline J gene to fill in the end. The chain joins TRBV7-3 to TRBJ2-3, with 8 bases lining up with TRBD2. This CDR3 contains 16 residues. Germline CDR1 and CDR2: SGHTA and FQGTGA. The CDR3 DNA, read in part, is TGTGCCAGCAGCCAACCGGGACTAGGGGAACAAGAGACG. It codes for CASSQPGLGEQET. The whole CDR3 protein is CASSQPGLGEQETQYF.

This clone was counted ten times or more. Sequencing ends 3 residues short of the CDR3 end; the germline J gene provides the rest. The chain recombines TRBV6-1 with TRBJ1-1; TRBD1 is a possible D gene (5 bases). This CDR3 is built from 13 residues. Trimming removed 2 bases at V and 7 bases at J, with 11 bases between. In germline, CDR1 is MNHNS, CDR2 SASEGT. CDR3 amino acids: CASSERGGIEAFF. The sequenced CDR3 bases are TGTGCCAGCAGTGAACGGGGGGGGATTGAA.

The part of the CDR3 DNA that was read is TGTGCCAGCAGCCCCAGGGGGAACTACTACAATGAG. Translated: CASSPRGNYYNE. The whole CDR3 sequence is CASSPRGNYYNEQFF. This chain connects TRBV7-3 to TRBJ2-1; 7 nucleotides agree with TRBD1. The CDR3 goes on 3 residues after the read ends, and that part is filled in from the germline J gene. V gave up 5 bases and J gave up 3 bases; unmatched junction bases: 7. Germline V lookup: CDR1 SGHTA, CDR2 FQGTGA. CDR3 length equals 15 residues. Together with reference TRBV7-3 and TRBJ2-1, the CDR3 gives the full variable domain: GAGVSQTPSNKVTEKGKYVELRCDPISGHTALYWYRQSLGQGPEFLIYFQGTGAADDSGLPNDRFFAVRPEGSVSTLKIQRTERGDSAVYLCASSPRGNYYNEQFFGPGTRLTVL.

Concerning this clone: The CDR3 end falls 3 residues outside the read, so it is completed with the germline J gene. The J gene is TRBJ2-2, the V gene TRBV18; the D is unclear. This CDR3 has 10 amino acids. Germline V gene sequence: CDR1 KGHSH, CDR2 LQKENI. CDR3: CAIFERGLFF. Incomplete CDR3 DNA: TGTGCCATATTCGAGCGAGGG. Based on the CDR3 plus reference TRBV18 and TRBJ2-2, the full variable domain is NAGVMQNPRHLVRRRGQEARLRCSPMKGHSHVYWYRQLPEEGLKFMVYLQKENIIDESGMPKERFSAEFPKEGPSILRIQQVVRGDSAAYFCAIFERGLFFGEGSRLTVL.

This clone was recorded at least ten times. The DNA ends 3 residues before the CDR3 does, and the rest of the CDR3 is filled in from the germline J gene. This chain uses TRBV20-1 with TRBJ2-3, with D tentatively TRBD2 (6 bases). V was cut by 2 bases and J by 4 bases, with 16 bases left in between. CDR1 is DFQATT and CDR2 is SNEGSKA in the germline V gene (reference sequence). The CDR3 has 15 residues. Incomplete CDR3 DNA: TGCAGTGCTAGACCGGGACTTCTGGAAGCAGATACG. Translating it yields CSARPGLLEADT. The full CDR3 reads CSARPGLLEADTQYF.

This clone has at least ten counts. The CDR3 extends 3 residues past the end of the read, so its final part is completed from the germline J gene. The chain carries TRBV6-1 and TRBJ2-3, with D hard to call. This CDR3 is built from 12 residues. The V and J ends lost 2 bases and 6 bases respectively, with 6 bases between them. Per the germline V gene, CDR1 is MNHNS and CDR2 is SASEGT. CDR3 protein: CASSEQRDTQYF. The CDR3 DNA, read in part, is TGTGCCAGCAGTGAACAAAGGGATACG.

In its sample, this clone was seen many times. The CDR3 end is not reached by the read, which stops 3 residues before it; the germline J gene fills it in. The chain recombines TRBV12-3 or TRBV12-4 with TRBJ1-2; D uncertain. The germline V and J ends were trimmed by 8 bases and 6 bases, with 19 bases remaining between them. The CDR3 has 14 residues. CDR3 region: CASSDSRGFDGYTF. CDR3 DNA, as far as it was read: TGTGCCAGCTCAGATTCCCGGGGATTTGATGGC.

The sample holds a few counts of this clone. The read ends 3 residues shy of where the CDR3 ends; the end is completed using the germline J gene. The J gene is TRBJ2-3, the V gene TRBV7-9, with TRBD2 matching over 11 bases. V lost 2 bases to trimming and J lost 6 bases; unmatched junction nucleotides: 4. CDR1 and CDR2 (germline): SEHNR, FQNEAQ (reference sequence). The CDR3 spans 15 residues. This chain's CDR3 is CASSLIAGGADTQYF. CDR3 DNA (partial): TGTGCCAGCAGCTTAATAGCGGGGGGGGCTGATACG. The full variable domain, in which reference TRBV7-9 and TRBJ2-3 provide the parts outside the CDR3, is DTGVSQNPRHKITKRGQNVTFRCDPISEHNRLYWYRQTLGQGPEFLTYFQNEAQLEKSRLLSDRFSAERPKGSFSTLEIQRTEQGDSAMYLCASSLIAGGADTQYFGPGTRLTVL.